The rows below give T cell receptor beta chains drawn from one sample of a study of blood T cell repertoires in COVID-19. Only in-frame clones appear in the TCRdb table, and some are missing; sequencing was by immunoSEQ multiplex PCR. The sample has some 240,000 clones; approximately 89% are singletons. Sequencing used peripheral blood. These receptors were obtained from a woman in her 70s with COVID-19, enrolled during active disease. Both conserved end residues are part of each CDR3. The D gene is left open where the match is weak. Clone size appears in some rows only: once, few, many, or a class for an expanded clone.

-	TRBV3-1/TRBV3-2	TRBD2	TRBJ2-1	CASSPSGTSSYEQFF	TGTGCCAGCAGTCCTTCCGGGACTAGCTCTTATGAGCAGTTCTTC
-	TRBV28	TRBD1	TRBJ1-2	CAGWTGSSYTF	TGTGCCGGATGGACAGGGTCTAGCTACACCTTC
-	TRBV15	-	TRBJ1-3	CATSRDRGSSRNTIYF	TGTGCCACCAGCAGAGATCGGGGGTCTAGCCGAAACACCATATATTTT
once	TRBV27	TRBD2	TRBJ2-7	CASSPLPGTSGTKSYEQYF	TGTGCCAGCAGCCCGCTCCCTGGGACTAGCGGGACCAAGTCCTACGAGCAGTACTTC
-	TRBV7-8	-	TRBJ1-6	CASSLVGQGGYNSPLHF	TGTGCCAGCAGCTTAGTAGGCCAGGGTGGTTACAATTCACCCCTCCACTTT
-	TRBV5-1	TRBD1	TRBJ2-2	CASSEPTGVITGELFF	TGCGCCAGCAGCGAGCCGACAGGGGTAATCACCGGGGAGCTGTTTTTT
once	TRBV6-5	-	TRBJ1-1	CASSRTANTEAFF	TGTGCCAGCAGTCGGACAGCGAACACTGAAGCTTTCTTT
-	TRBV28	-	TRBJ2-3	CATLTGQADTQYF	TGTGCCACATTAACAGGGCAAGCAGATACGCAGTATTTT
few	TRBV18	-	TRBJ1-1	CASSPGGYEAFF	TGTGCCAGCTCACCAGGGGGCTATGAAGCTTTCTTT
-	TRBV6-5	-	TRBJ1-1	CASSPTGGEAFF	TGTGCCAGCAGTCCAACAGGTGGAGAAGCTTTCTTT
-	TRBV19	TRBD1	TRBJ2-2	CASSIGAGGTGELFF	TGTGCCAGTAGTATTGGGGCAGGGGGCACCGGGGAGCTGTTTTTT
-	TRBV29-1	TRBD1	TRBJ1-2	CSVGTGVWGYTF	TGCAGCGTTGGGACAGGGGTGTGGGGCTACACCTTC
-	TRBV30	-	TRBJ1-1	CAWTTPPRESEAFF	TGTGCCTGGACCACTCCTCCCCGGGAATCTGAAGCTTTCTTT
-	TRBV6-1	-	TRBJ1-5	CASSVRQVMSNQPQHF	TGTGCCAGCAGTGTAAGACAGGTAATGAGCAATCAGCCCCAGCATTTT
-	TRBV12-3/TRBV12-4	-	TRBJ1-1	CASSLGGDTEAFF	TGTGCCAGCAGTTTAGGGGGGGACACTGAAGCTTTCTTT
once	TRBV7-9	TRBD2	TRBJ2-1	CASSSDRVGGLAINEQFF	TGTGCCAGCAGCTCGGACAGGGTAGGGGGACTAGCGATCAATGAGCAGTTCTTC
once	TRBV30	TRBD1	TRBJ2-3	CAWSVHRGSTDTQYF	TGTGCCTGGAGTGTACACAGGGGTAGCACAGATACGCAGTATTTT
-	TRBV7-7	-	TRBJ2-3	CASSPRLTDTQYF	TGTGCTAGCAGCCCGCGACTCACAGATACGCAGTATTTT
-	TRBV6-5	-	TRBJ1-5	CASSMDINNQPQHF	TGTGCCAGCAGCATGGACATTAACAATCAGCCCCAGCATTTT
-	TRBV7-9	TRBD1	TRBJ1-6	CASSLGQGGNNSPLHF	TGTGCCAGCAGCCTAGGACAGGGTGGAAATAATTCACCCCTCCACTTT
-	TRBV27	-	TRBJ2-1	CASSLSGKGAYNEQFF	TGTGCCAGCAGTTTGTCCGGGAAGGGGGCCTACAATGAGCAGTTCTTC
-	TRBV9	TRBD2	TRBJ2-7	CASSVGAGGMGEQYF	TGTGCCAGCAGCGTAGGTGCGGGAGGAATGGGCGAGCAGTACTTC
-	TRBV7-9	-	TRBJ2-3	CASSLARSSSTDTQYF	TGTGCCAGCAGCTTAGCGCGGTCTAGCAGCACAGATACGCAGTATTTT
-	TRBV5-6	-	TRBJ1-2	CASSFPGNYGYTF	TGTGCCAGCAGCTTTCCGGGTAACTATGGCTACACCTTC
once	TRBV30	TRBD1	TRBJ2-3	CAWENRGDTDTQYF	TGTGCCTGGGAGAACAGGGGTGACACAGATACGCAGTATTTT
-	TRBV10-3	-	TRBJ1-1	CASGTLGTEAFF	TGTGCCAGTGGGACATTGGGCACTGAAGCTTTCTTT
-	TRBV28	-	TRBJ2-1	CASSLSSEGQNEQFF	TGTGCCAGCAGTTTATCCAGTGAGGGTCAGAATGAGCAGTTCTTC
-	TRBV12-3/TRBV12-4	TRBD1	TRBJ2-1	CASTGVSYNEQFF	TGTGCCAGTACAGGGGTGTCCTACAATGAGCAGTTCTTC
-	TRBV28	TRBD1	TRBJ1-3	CASSLGGQISGNTIYF	TGTGCCAGCAGTTTAGGGGGACAGATCTCTGGAAACACCATATATTTT
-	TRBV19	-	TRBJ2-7	CASSTSRGEQYF	TGTGCCAGTAGCACATCTAGGGGCGAGCAGTACTTC
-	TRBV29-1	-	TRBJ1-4	CSVGGGNEKLFF	TGCAGCGTGGGAGGGGGTAATGAAAAACTGTTTTTT
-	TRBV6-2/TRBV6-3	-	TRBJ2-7	CASSSTYLGEQYF	TGTGCCAGCAGTTCAACTTACCTAGGAGAGCAGTACTTC
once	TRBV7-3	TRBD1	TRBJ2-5	CASSLTGAQETQYF	TGTGCCAGCAGTTTGACAGGGGCACAAGAGACCCAGTACTTC
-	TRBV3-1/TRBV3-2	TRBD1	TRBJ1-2	CASSWGEGAAYGYTF	TGTGCCAGCAGCTGGGGCGAGGGGGCGGCCTATGGCTACACCTTC
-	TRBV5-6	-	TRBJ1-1	CASSSDTWNTEAFF	TGTGCCAGCAGCTCGGACACCTGGAACACTGAAGCTTTCTTT
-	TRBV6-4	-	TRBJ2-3	CASSSRGSTDTQYF	TGTGCCAGCAGTTCCAGGGGTAGCACAGATACGCAGTATTTT
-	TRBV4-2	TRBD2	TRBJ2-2	CASSPQSSAGGVTGELFF	TGTGCCAGCAGCCCTCAGTCTTCGGCGGGAGGAGTCACCGGGGAGCTGTTTTTT
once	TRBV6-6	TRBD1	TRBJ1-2	CASRERGLAGYTF	TGTGCCAGCAGGGAAAGGGGGCTAGCTGGCTACACCTTC
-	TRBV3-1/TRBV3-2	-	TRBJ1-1	CASSQNRQTEAFF	TGTGCCAGCAGTCAGAACCGACAGACCGAAGCTTTCTTT
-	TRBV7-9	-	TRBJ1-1	CASSTGTRTTEAFF	TGTGCCAGCAGCACAGGGACAAGGACCACTGAAGCTTTCTTT
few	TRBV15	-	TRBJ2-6	CATSRVLSGTSGANVLTF	TGTGCCACCAGCAGAGTATTGTCCGGGACATCTGGGGCCAACGTCCTGACTTTC
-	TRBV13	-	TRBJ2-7	CASSPRTNSYEQYF	TGTGCCAGCAGCCCCCGGACTAATTCCTATGAGCAGTACTTC
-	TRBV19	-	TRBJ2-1	CASSSQAGDEQFF	TGTGCCAGTAGTTCCCAGGCTGGCGATGAGCAGTTCTTC
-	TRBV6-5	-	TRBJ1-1	CASNAGGTEAFF	TGTGCCAGCAACGCGGGGGGCACTGAAGCTTTCTTT